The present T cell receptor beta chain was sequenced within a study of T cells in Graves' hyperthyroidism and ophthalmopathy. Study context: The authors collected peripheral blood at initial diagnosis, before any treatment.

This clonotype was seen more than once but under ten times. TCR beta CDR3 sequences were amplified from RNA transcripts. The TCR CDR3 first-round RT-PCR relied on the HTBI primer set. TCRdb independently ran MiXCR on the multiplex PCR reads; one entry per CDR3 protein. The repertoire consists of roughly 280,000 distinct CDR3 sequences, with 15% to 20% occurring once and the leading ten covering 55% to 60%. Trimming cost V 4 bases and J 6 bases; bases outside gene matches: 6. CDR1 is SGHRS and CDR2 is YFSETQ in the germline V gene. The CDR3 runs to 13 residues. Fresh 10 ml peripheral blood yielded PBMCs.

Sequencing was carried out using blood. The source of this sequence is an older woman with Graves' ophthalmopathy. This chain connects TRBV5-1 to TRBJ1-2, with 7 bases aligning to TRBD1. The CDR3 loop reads CASSPTTGDGYTF. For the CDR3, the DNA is TGCGCCAGCAGCCCTACCACAGGGGATGGCTACACCTTC.